Sequencing of this T cell receptor (beta chain) was carried out in a study of T cells in localized non-small cell lung cancer. Trimming removed 7 bases from V and 4 bases from J, with 14 bases in between. This CDR3 has 14 residues. In germline, CDR1 is MNHEY, CDR2 SVGAGI. As concerns this clone: Its antigen is unknown.

Findings and limits, study-wide: Tumor trailed uninvolved adjacent lung in T cell clonality, which peaked there. Higher blood T cell density went with longer overall survival.

Only in-frame clones appear in the TCRdb table, and some are missing; sequencing was by immunoSEQ multiplex PCR. The sample has some 36,000 clones; 86% are singletons. This TCR derives from a male donor at least 60 years old with stage II lung adenocarcinoma. Source: peripheral blood mononuclear cells, taken before any cancer treatment. The chain links TRBV6-5 to TRBJ2-1; D unresolved. In DNA, the CDR3 is TGTGCCAGCACCTTTTACCTAGGATACAATGAGCAGTTCTTC. It yields the protein CASTFYLGYNEQFF.